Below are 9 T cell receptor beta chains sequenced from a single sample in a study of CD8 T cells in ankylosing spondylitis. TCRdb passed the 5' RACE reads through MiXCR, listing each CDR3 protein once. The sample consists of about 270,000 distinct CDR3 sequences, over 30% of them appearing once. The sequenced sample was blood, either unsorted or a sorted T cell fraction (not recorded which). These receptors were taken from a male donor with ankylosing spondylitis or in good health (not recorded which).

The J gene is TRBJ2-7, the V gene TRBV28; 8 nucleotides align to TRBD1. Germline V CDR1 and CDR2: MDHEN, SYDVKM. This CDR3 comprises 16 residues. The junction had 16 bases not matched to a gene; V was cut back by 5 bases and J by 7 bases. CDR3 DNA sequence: TGTGCCAGCAGTCCCCTACGGGGACAGGTTATTATTGAGCAGTACTTC. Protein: CASSPLRGQVIIEQYF.

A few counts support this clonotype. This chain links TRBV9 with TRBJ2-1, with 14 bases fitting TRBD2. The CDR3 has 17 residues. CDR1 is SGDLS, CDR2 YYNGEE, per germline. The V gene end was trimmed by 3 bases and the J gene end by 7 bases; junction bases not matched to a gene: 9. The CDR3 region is CASSALTSGGARNEQFF. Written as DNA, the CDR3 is TGTGCCAGCAGCGCGTTGACTAGCGGGGGGGCCAGGAATGAGCAGTTCTTC.

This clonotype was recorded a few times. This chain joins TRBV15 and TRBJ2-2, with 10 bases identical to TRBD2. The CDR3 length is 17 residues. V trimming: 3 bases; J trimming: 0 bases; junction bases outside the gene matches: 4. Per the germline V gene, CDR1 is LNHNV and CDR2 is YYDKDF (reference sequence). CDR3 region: CATSRRTSGTNTGELFF. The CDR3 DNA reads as TGTGCCACCAGCAGGAGGACTAGCGGAACGAACACCGGGGAGCTGTTTTTT.

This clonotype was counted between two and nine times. This CDR3 reads CSVVFQDGGSHYEQYF. The CDR3 DNA reads TGCAGCGTTGTTTTCCAGGACGGAGGGTCTCACTACGAGCAGTACTTC. V is TRBV29-1 and J is TRBJ2-7; possibly TRBD2 for D (6 bases). This CDR3 region has 16 residues. The ends were cut back, 4 bases at V and 3 bases at J, with 22 bases in the middle. Germline CDR1 and CDR2: SQVTM and ANQGSEA.

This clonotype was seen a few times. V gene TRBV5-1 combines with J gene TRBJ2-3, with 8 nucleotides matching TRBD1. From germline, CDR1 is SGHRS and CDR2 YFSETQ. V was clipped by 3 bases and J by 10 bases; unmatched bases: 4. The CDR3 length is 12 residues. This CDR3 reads CASSSGQGAQYF. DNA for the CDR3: TGCGCCAGCAGCTCCGGACAGGGCGCGCAGTATTTT.

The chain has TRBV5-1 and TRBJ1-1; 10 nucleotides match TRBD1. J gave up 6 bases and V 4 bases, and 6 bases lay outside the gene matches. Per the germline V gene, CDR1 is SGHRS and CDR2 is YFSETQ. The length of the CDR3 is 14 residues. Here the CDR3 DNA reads TGCGCCAGCAGCGTCACCGGGACAGGGGCTGAAGCTTTCTTT. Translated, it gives CASSVTGTGAEAFF.

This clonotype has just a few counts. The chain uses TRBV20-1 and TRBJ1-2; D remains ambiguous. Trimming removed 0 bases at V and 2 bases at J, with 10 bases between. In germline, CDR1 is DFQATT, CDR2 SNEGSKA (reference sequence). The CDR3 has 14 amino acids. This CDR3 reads CSARERRGNYGYTF. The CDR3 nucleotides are TGCAGTGCTAGAGAGCGCCGGGGAAACTATGGCTACACCTTC.

CDR3 loop: CSARETGGDYEQYF. Here the CDR3 DNA reads TGCAGTGCTAGAGAAACAGGGGGAGACTACGAGCAGTACTTC. This chain uses TRBV20-1 with TRBJ2-7, with 8 positions matching TRBD1. Germline V gene lookup returns CDR1 DFQATT and CDR2 SNEGSKA (reference sequence). CDR3 length: 14 amino acids. Losses at the gene ends were 0 bases for V and 3 bases for J; bases not matched to a gene: 4.

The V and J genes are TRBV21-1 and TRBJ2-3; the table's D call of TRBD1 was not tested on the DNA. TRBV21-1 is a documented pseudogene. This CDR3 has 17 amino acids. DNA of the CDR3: TGTGCCAGCAGCAAAGCGCTCGGGACAGGGGTGGAAGATACGCAGTATTTT. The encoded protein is CASSKALGTGVEDTQYF.